Listed here is a single TCR beta chain. The record originates from a study of Ad26.COV2.S vaccination and SARS-CoV-2 variants. The repertoire was sequenced with immunoSEQ multiplex PCR; TCRdb's copy has only in-frame clones and lacks some. The table has around 370,000 clones, about 85% seen once; the top ten hold 2.5% to 3.5%. As for treatment: 15 to 20 received Ad26.COV2.S at low or high dose, single or two shots; roughly 5 received placebo; per-sample allocation not given. It was on day 63 after the first vaccine or placebo injection that samples were taken. V was pared by 3 bases and J by 8 bases, with 13 bases of the junction left unmatched. The CDR3 covers 17 residues. CDR1 is WNHNN, CDR2 SYGVQD, per germline (reference sequence).

The receptor was isolated from a person between 18 and 65 years old who received the Ad26.COV2.S COVID-19 vaccine or a placebo. The chain is built from TRBV10-1 and TRBJ2-1, with 10 bases aligning to TRBD2. Sequenced here: peripheral blood, sampled in a trial of Ad26.COV2.S vaccine versus placebo. The CDR3 here is CASSEKAGGPRFDEQFF. For the CDR3, the DNA is TGCGCCAGCAGTGAAAAAGCGGGAGGGCCCCGGTTCGATGAGCAGTTCTTC.